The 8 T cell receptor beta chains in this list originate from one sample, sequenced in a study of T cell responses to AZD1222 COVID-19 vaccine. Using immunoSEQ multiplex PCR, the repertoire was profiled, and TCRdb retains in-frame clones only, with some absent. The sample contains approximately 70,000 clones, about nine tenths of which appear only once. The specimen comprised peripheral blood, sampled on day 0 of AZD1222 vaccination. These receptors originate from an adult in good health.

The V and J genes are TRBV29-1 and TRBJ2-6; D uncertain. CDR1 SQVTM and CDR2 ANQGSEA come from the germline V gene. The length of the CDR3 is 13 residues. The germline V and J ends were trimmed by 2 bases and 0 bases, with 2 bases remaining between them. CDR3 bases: TGCAGCGTTGAAAGCTCTGGGGCCAACGTCCTGACTTTC. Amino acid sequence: CSVESSGANVLTF.

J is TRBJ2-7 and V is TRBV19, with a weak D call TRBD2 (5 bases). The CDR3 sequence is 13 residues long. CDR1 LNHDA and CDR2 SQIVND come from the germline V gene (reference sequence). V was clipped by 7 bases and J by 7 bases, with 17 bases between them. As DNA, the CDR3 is TGTGCCAGTACCCCCAAACGGGGTGGAGAGCAGTACTTC. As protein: CASTPKRGGEQYF.

The DNA of the CDR3 is TGTGCCACCAGTGAGTCCAAGCTAGGACTAGCGATCAATGAGCAGTTCTTC. It translates to CATSESKLGLAINEQFF. The J gene is TRBJ2-1, the V gene TRBV24-1; 9 nucleotides align to TRBD2. The germline gives CDR1 KGHDR, CDR2 SFDVKD. V lost 4 bases and J lost 6; bases outside the gene matches: 12. The CDR3 sequence is 17 residues long.

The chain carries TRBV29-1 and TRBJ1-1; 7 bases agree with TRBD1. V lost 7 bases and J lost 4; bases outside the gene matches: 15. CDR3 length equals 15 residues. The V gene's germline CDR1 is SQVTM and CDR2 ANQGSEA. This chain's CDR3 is CSAPLSRAGGTEAFF. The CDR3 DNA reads TGCAGCGCCCCCCTTTCACGGGCAGGGGGCACTGAAGCTTTCTTT.

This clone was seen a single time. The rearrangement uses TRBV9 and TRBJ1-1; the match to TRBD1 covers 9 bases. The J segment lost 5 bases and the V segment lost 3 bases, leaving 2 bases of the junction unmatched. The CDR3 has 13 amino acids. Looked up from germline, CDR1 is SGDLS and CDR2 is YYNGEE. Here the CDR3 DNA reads TGTGCCAGCAGCGAGGGACAGGGAACTGAAGCTTTCTTT. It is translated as CASSEGQGTEAFF.

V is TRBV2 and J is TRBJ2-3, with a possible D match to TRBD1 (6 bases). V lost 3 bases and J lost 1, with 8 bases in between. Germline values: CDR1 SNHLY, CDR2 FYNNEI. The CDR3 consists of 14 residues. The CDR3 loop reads CASSEGAGTDTQYF. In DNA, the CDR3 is TGTGCCAGCAGTGAGGGGGCTGGCACAGATACGCAGTATTTT.

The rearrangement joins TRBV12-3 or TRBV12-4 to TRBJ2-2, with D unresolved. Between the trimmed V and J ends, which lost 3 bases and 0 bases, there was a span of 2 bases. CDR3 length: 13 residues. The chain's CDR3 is CASSLTNTGELFF. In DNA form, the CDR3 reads TGTGCCAGCAGTTTGACGAACACCGGGGAGCTGTTTTTT.

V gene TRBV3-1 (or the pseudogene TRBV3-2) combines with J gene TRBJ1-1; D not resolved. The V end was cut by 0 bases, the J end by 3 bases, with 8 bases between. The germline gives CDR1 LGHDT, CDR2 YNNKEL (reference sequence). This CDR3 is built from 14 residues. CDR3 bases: TGTGCCAGCAGCCAAGAAAACCTATACACTGAAGCTTTCTTT. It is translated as CASSQENLYTEAFF.